The 14 T cell receptor beta chains below were found in one sample sequenced in a study of PD-1 blockade in classical Hodgkin lymphoma. Time point given: cycle 4 day 1 (C4D1), after 6 weeks of nivolumab. Brentuximab vedotin exposure varied, and every patient relapsed after autologous stem cell transplantation. The table came from immunoSEQ multiplex PCR; TCRdb's copy has only in-frame clones and leaves some out. This sample yields about 47,000 clones, of which 85% to 90% are seen a single time; 11% to 15% belongs to the top ten. Source: peripheral blood mononuclear cells (PBMCs), taken before the fourth cycle of nivolumab. Receptor source: a human donor with classical Hodgkin lymphoma.

This clone has a handful of counts. The V call is TRBV27, the J call TRBJ1-5; D gene unclear. This CDR3 has 14 residues. The germline V and J ends were trimmed by 5 bases and 0 bases, with 8 bases remaining between them. The germline gives CDR1 MNHEY, CDR2 SMNVEV (reference sequence). CDR3 residues: CASSLHYSNQPQHF. The CDR3 DNA sequence: TGTGCCAGCAGTCTGCACTATAGCAATCAGCCCCAGCATTTT.

The chain joins TRBV7-6 to TRBJ2-3, with 15 bases identical to TRBD2. The J segment lost 4 bases and the V segment lost 5 bases, leaving 4 bases of the junction unmatched. The CDR3 extends over 16 amino acids. In germline, CDR1 is SGHVS, CDR2 FNYEAQ. The CDR3 DNA is TGTGCCAGCAGCATAGGACTAGCGGGAGGGTCAGATACGCAGTATTTT. Protein: CASSIGLAGGSDTQYF.

This chain connects TRBV29-1 to TRBJ2-1; TRBD2 matches 9 bases. Germline CDR1 and CDR2: SQVTM and ANQGSEA. The trim removed 0 bases at V and 2 bases at J, leaving 5 bases unmatched. The CDR3 has 16 residues. CDR3 in amino acids: CSVEDTSGRPYNEQFF. The CDR3 coding sequence is TGCAGCGTTGAAGACACAAGCGGGAGGCCCTACAATGAGCAGTTCTTC.

The rearrangement joins TRBV6-4 to TRBJ1-5; 8 bases match TRBD1. This CDR3 has 15 amino acids. The germline V gene has CDR1 MRHNA and CDR2 SNTAGT. The V segment lost 9 bases and the J segment 7 bases; nucleotides outside the gene matches: 14. As DNA, the CDR3 is TGTGCCAGTCTAGGCCGGACAGGGTTTTGCCAGCCCCAGCATTTT. This encodes CASLGRTGFCQPQHF.

The chain couples TRBV7-3 to TRBJ1-1, with no clear D. Germline assignment: CDR1 SGHTA and CDR2 FQGTGA. V was clipped by 5 bases and J by 5 bases, with 6 bases between them. This CDR3 has 11 residues. The DNA of the CDR3 is TGTGCCAGCAGCGATGGGACTGAAGCTTTCTTT. This translates into CASSDGTEAFF.

This clone is a singleton in its sample. The CDR3 DNA reads as TGTGCCAGCTCATCTAGGACAAACCACAATGAGCAGTTCTTC. It encodes CASSSRTNHNEQFF. This sequence joins TRBV18 and TRBJ2-1; D is perhaps TRBD1 (5 bases). CDR1 is KGHSH, CDR2 LQKENI, per germline. The CDR3 sequence is 14 residues long. V was shortened by 5 bases and J by 5 bases, with 13 bases between the two germline ends.

The table lists this clone with a count of one. The rearrangement uses TRBV7-9 and TRBJ2-5, with D tentatively TRBD2 (6 bases). The CDR3 is 17 residues long. Per the germline V gene, CDR1 is SEHNR and CDR2 is FQNEAQ (reference sequence). Trimming took off 5 bases at V and 2 bases at J, with 21 bases between the two ends. The CDR3 sequence: CASSLQRMVAVQETQYF. The CDR3 region has the DNA TGTGCCAGCAGCCTCCAAAGAATGGTAGCGGTACAAGAGACCCAGTACTTC.

This chain connects TRBV19 to TRBJ2-7, with TRBD1 matching over 7 bases. CDR1 LNHDA and CDR2 SQIVND come from the germline V gene (reference sequence). The CDR3 loop spans 15 amino acids. Trimming removed 6 bases from V and 2 bases from J; junction bases left unmatched: 10. The CDR3 sequence is CASSPVGQVPYEQYF. The CDR3 DNA follows: TGTGCCAGTAGCCCAGTCGGACAGGTTCCCTACGAGCAGTACTTC.

J is TRBJ2-1 and V is TRBV7-9, with D perhaps TRBD1 or TRBD2 (6 bases each). The CDR3 is 16 amino acids. Germline V gene sequence: CDR1 SEHNR, CDR2 FQNEAQ (reference sequence). The ends were cut back, 3 bases at V and 5 bases at J, with 17 bases in the middle. The DNA of the CDR3 is TGTGCCAGCAGCTTTGGGAGGAGAGCAGGGGACAATGAGCAGTTCTTC. Its protein product is CASSFGRRAGDNEQFF.

V and J are TRBV6-1 and TRBJ1-1; a weak D match, TRBD1 (6 bases). The CDR3 is made up of 14 amino acids. With 8 bases removed from V and 4 bases from J, the gap between germline ends came to 17 bases. CDR1 and CDR2 from the germline V gene are MNHNS and SASEGT. DNA of the CDR3: TGTGCCAGCCTCTACGTCCAGGGGCCCACTGAAGCTTTCTTT. As protein: CASLYVQGPTEAFF.

V usage is TRBV6-5 and J usage is TRBJ2-5, with TRBD2 matching over 9 bases. Germline-derived CDR1 and CDR2 are MNHEY and SVGAGI. The CDR3 contains 14 residues. The ends lost 2 bases at V and 2 bases at J; junction bases unmatched: 0. The CDR3 nucleotides read TGTGCCAGCAGTTACGGACTAGCGCAAGAGACCCAGTACTTC. As protein: CASSYGLAQETQYF.

The chain uses TRBV28 and TRBJ2-6; D gene unclear. This CDR3 has 15 amino acids. In germline, CDR1 is MDHEN, CDR2 SYDVKM. V lost 4 bases, J lost 0 bases, and 7 bases lay in between. CDR3 sequence: CASSSIGSGANVLTF. Written as DNA, the CDR3 is TGTGCCAGCAGTTCCATCGGCTCTGGGGCCAACGTCCTGACTTTC.

The chain recombines TRBV11-3 with TRBJ1-1; maybe TRBD1 (5 bases). V was trimmed by 5 bases and J by 11 bases, leaving 15 bases between them. Germline loops: CDR1 SGHNT, CDR2 YENEEA. CDR3 size: 12 residues. CDR3 coding DNA: TGTGCCAGCAGCCTTCAGAAGGCAGGGGCTTTCTTT. This gives the protein CASSLQKAGAFF. The full variable domain, completed using reference TRBV11-3 and TRBJ1-1, is EAGVVQSPRYKIIEKKQPVAFWCNPISGHNTLYWYLQNLGQGPELLIRYENEEAVDDSQLPKDRFSAERLKGVDSTLKIQPAELGDSAVYLCASSLQKAGAFFGQGTRLTVV.

V is TRBV19 and J is TRBJ1-1; D unclear. CDR1 and CDR2 (germline): LNHDA, SQIVND (reference sequence). The CDR3 runs 14 residues. Trimming shortened V by 8 bases and J by 0 bases, and 13 bases separated the two germline ends. The CDR3 spells CASAPDNMNTEAFF. Written as DNA, the CDR3 is TGTGCCAGTGCACCCGATAATATGAACACTGAAGCTTTCTTT.